This T cell receptor (beta chain) originates from a study of T cell responses to AZD1222 COVID-19 vaccine. Study conclusions and caveats: In all cases, repertoires were sampled only after the peak T cell response. A rise in Spike-specific TCR breadth and depth followed two AZD1222 doses. Clonal diversity may have been underestimated, and the donors were mostly white British, with more females than males.

The V segment lost 6 bases and the J segment 1 base; nucleotides outside the gene matches: 5. The CDR3 has 14 residues. Germline CDR1 MDHEN, CDR2 SYDVKM. Comment on this clone: The target antigen is unknown.

Recipients boosted at about 4 weeks or about 12 weeks are pooled. Using immunoSEQ multiplex PCR, the repertoire was profiled, and TCRdb retains in-frame clones only, with some absent. The table records around 50,000 clones, 65% to 90% of them present only once. This sequence originates from an adult who received the AZD1222 COVID-19 vaccine. The rearrangement links TRBV28 to TRBJ1-1, with 7 bases lining up with TRBD1. The sequencing here drew on peripheral blood, taken 28 days after the second AZD1222 dose. This chain's CDR3 is CASRKGGANTEAFF. CDR3 nucleotide sequence: TGTGCCAGCAGGAAAGGGGGCGCGAACACTGAAGCTTTCTTT.